This is a list of T cell receptor beta chains from one sample in a study of cytomegalovirus exposure and HLA in healthy donors. TCRdb's table, derived via immunoSEQ multiplex PCR, lists solely in-frame clones and lacks some. The profile shows about 140,000 clones, about nine tenths of them singletons. Sequenced input: PBMCs. The receptor source for this set is a young man in good health and CMV-seronegative. The CDR3 runs from the conserved cysteine through the conserved F or W. A D gene is named only where the DNA matches it firmly. Where a row states a size, it is once, few, many or the class of an expanded clone; other rows omit it.

CASSLEVGRQTFDGYTF	TGCGCCAGCAGCTTGGAAGTGGGCAGGCAGACCTTCGATGGCTACACCTTC	.	.	TRBV5-1	TRBJ1-2
CASSFFWDSREQYF	TGTGCCAGCAGTTTTTTCTGGGACTCAAGGGAGCAGTACTTC	.	.	TRBV27	TRBJ2-7
CASSRTEAYEQYF	TGTGCCAGCTCTAGGACAGAAGCCTACGAGCAGTACTTC	.	.	TRBV18	TRBJ2-7
CASSLGLAGTDTQYF	TGCGCCAGCAGCTTGGGACTAGCGGGGACAGATACGCAGTATTTT	.	TRBD2	TRBV5-1	TRBJ2-3
CATLSVGGQDYGYTF	TGTGCCACCCTCAGCGTAGGGGGCCAAGACTATGGCTACACCTTC	.	TRBD1	TRBV2	TRBJ1-2
CASSSSGTIEYGYTF	TGTGCCAGCAGTTCCTCCGGGACAATCGAATATGGCTACACCTTC	.	.	TRBV27	TRBJ1-2
CASSQGGPGQPSTDTQYF	TGCGCCAGCAGCCAAGGAGGCCCCGGCCAACCGAGCACAGATACGCAGTATTTT	.	.	TRBV4-3	TRBJ2-3
CATLGFTFNYGYTF	TGTGCCACCCTAGGCTTCACCTTCAACTATGGCTACACCTTC	.	.	TRBV6-5	TRBJ1-2
CASSRAVDQPQHF	TGTGCCAGCTCACGAGCGGTAGATCAGCCCCAGCATTTT	.	.	TRBV18	TRBJ1-5
CASSPRDPRGYGYTF	TGTGCCAGCAGTCCACGGGATCCCAGGGGCTATGGCTACACCTTC	.	.	TRBV28	TRBJ1-2
CASSFFGSYEQYF	TGTGCCAGCAGCTTCTTCGGGTCCTACGAGCAGTACTTC	.	.	TRBV28	TRBJ2-7
CASSYGQYEQYF	TGTGCCAGCAGCTATGGACAGTACGAGCAGTACTTC	few	.	TRBV7-9	TRBJ2-7
CASSPRTNNEQFF	TGTGCCAGCAGCCCTCGGACTAACAATGAGCAGTTCTTC	.	.	TRBV9	TRBJ2-1
CASSSRTSGETQYF	TGTGCCAGCAGCTCTCGGACCAGCGGGGAGACCCAGTACTTC	.	.	TRBV7-2	TRBJ2-5
CASSSETSTGEQFF	TGTGCCAGCAGCTCCGAGACCTCTACAGGTGAGCAGTTCTTC	.	.	TRBV11-2	TRBJ2-1
CASSPLAGDSEQFF	TGTGCCAGCAGCCCGTTAGCGGGAGATAGTGAGCAGTTCTTC	.	TRBD2	TRBV7-6	TRBJ2-1
CASSVGHLSSYEQYF	TGCGCCAGCAGCGTGGGACACCTCAGCTCCTACGAGCAGTACTTC	.	.	TRBV5-1	TRBJ2-7
CASSTRGRLTGELFF	TGTGCCAGCAGCACAAGGGGCAGGCTGACCGGGGAGCTGTTTTTT	.	.	TRBV7-2	TRBJ2-2
CASSFREGNTIYF	TGTGCCAGCAGTTTCCGGGAAGGAAACACCATATATTTT	few	.	TRBV28	TRBJ1-3
CASSKRNSRTRETQYF	TGTGCCAGCAGCAAAAGGAACAGCAGAACCCGGGAGACCCAGTACTTC	.	.	TRBV21-1	TRBJ2-5
CAGSFLAGSSYNEQFF	TGTGCCGGCAGCTTTCTAGCGGGATCCTCCTACAATGAGCAGTTCTTC	.	TRBD2	TRBV5-4	TRBJ2-1
CASSQGRSYEQYF	TGTGCCAGCAGCCAGGGGCGCTCCTACGAGCAGTACTTC	.	.	TRBV5-6	TRBJ2-7
CASSSSRWPYTDTQYF	TGTGCCAGCAGTTCCTCCCGTTGGCCGTACACAGATACGCAGTATTTT	.	.	TRBV27	TRBJ2-3
CASSFTWSLSYNEQFF	TGTGCCAGCAGTTTTACATGGTCCCTGTCCTACAATGAGCAGTTCTTC	.	.	TRBV27	TRBJ2-1
CARSDSLSNSPLHF	TGTGCCAGATCCGACAGCTTAAGTAATTCACCCCTCCACTTT	.	.	TRBV2	TRBJ1-6
CASSSTGGGQETQYF	TGTGCCAGCAGCTCAACGGGAGGGGGACAAGAGACCCAGTACTTC	.	TRBD2	TRBV7-6	TRBJ2-5
CASSLSSGGALAYNEQFF	TGCGCCAGCAGCTTGAGTAGCGGGGGGGCCCTTGCCTACAATGAGCAGTTCTTC	.	TRBD2	TRBV5-1	TRBJ2-1
CASSETGGYRDRGLAKNIQYF	TGTGCCAGCAGCGAAACAGGGGGGTATCGGGACAGGGGTCTAGCCAAAAACATTCAGTACTTC	.	.	TRBV21-1	TRBJ2-4
CASSFLSVTHYGYTF	TGTGCCAGCAGCTTTTTAAGCGTAACCCACTATGGCTACACCTTC	.	.	TRBV13	TRBJ1-2
CASSDRDRGEQPQHF	TGCGCCAGCAGTGATCGGGACAGGGGAGAACAGCCCCAGCATTTT	.	TRBD1	TRBV10-2	TRBJ1-5
CASSLHQGGFTGELFF	TGCGCCAGCAGCCTACACCAGGGGGGTTTCACCGGGGAGCTGTTTTTT	.	.	TRBV4-3	TRBJ2-2
CSVVETASTDTQYF	TGCAGCGTTGTCGAGACAGCTAGCACAGATACGCAGTATTTT	.	.	TRBV29-1	TRBJ2-3
CASSFLAEHTGELFF	TGTGCCAGCAGTTTTCTAGCGGAGCACACCGGGGAGCTGTTTTTT	.	TRBD2	TRBV28	TRBJ2-2
CASSFSRSTYEQYF	TGTGCCAGCAGCTTTAGCCGTAGTACCTACGAGCAGTACTTC	.	.	TRBV7-2	TRBJ2-7
CASSEGQVIYNSPLHF	TGTGCCAGCAGTGAGGGACAGGTTATATATAATTCACCCCTCCACTTT	.	TRBD1	TRBV25-1	TRBJ1-6
CASSIAENRGEAFF	TGTGCCAGTAGTATAGCGGAGAACAGGGGTGAAGCTTTCTTT	.	TRBD1	TRBV19	TRBJ1-1
CASSLTDYGYTF	TGTGCCAGCAGCCTGACAGACTATGGCTACACCTTC	.	.	TRBV5-6	TRBJ1-2